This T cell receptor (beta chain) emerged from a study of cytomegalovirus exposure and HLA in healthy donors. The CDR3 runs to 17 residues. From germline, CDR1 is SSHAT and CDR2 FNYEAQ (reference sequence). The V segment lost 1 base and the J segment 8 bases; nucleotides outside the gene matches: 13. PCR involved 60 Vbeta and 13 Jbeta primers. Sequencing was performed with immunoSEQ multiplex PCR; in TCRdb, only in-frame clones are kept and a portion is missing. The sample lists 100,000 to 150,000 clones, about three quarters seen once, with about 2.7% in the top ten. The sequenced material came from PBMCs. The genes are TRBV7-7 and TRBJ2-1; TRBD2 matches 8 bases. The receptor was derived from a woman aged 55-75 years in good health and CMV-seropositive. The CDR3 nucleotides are TGTGCCAGCAGCTTAGGGGGGGCGGGGGGCCTCCGGGATGAGCAGTTCTTC. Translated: CASSLGGAGGLRDEQFF.